The 20 T cell receptor beta chains below come from one sample, sequenced in a study of blood T cell repertoires in COVID-19. The table came from immunoSEQ multiplex PCR; TCRdb's copy has only in-frame clones and leaves some out. Among about 250,000 clones listed, about 90% were seen once. Sequencing was carried out using peripheral blood. These receptors all come from a man aged 25 to 40 with COVID-19, enrolled during active disease.

This chain connects TRBV12-5 to TRBJ2-5, with D possibly being TRBD1 (5 bases). Germline V gene data show CDR1 as LGHNT and CDR2 as FRNRAP. Between the trimmed V and J ends, which lost 0 bases and 4 bases, there was a span of 18 bases. This CDR3 region has 17 residues. The CDR3 is CASGLVIRSTGGETQYF. The CDR3 DNA is TGTGCTAGTGGTTTGGTAATCCGGTCAACAGGCGGAGAGACCCAGTACTTC.

In its sample, this clone was seen once. The rearrangement links TRBV6-5 to TRBJ1-5, with 7 bases matching TRBD1. The CDR3 sequence is 14 residues long. Germline values: CDR1 MNHEY, CDR2 SVGAGI. The trim removed 6 bases at V and 7 bases at J, leaving 9 bases unmatched. Here the CDR3 DNA reads TGTGCCAGCAGACCGGGACAGTCCAACCAGCCCCAGCATTTT. Translating it yields CASRPGQSNQPQHF.

The genes are TRBV4-2 and TRBJ1-6, with 8 bases lining up with TRBD1. This CDR3 region has 18 residues. CDR1 LGHNA and CDR2 YNFKEQ come from the germline V gene. Germline trimming cut 2 bases from V and 3 bases from J; bases unmatched to any gene: 9. CDR3 amino acids: CASSQFPPGQVYNSPLHF. CDR3 coding DNA: TGTGCCAGCAGCCAATTTCCACCGGGACAGGTCTATAATTCACCCCTCCACTTT.

The V gene is TRBV3-1 (or the pseudogene TRBV3-2), the J gene TRBJ1-1, with D perhaps matching TRBD1 (6 bases). V shed 5 bases and J shed 6 bases, with 13 bases lying between them. The germline V gene has CDR1 LGHDT and CDR2 YNNKEL (reference sequence). The CDR3 has 13 residues. The CDR3 DNA reads as TGTGCCAGCAGCAGACGCAGGGGCCCTGAAGCTTTCTTT. It codes for CASSRRRGPEAFF.

The V gene is TRBV9, the J gene TRBJ2-5, with 9 bases identical to TRBD2. The V segment lost 3 bases and the J segment 3 bases; nucleotides outside the gene matches: 0. From germline, CDR1 is SGDLS and CDR2 YYNGEE. CDR3 length equals 13 residues. The CDR3: CASSGLAEETQYF. The CDR3 DNA follows: TGTGCCAGCAGCGGACTAGCGGAAGAGACCCAGTACTTC.

This clone came up a few times. V is TRBV19 and J is TRBJ1-5, with no clear D. V lost 4 bases and J lost 8, with 15 bases in between. The length of the CDR3 is 14 residues. Germline V CDR1 and CDR2: LNHDA, SQIVND (reference sequence). CDR3 protein: CASSTLGGGKPQHF. The CDR3 DNA reads as TGTGCCAGTAGTACCCTGGGAGGTGGCAAGCCCCAGCATTTT. Full variable domain (rest looked up from reference TRBV19 and TRBJ1-5): DGGITQSPKYLFRKEGQNVTLSCEQNLNHDAMYWYRQDPGQGLRLIYYSQIVNDFQKGDIAEGYSVSREKKESFPLTVTSAQKNPTAFYLCASSTLGGGKPQHFGDGTRLSIL.

The chain joins TRBV5-4 to TRBJ2-3; D unresolved. CDR3 length: 15 residues. The V and J ends lost 0 bases and 1 base respectively, with 9 bases between them. CDR1 is SGHNT and CDR2 is YYREEE in the germline V gene (reference sequence). The CDR3 region is CASSLVGSGTDTQYF. Here the CDR3 DNA reads TGTGCCAGCAGCTTGGTCGGGTCTGGCACAGATACGCAGTATTTT.

This clone was observed once. J is TRBJ1-1 and V is TRBV7-9; 12 bases agree with TRBD1. V dropped 4 bases and J dropped 7; count of bases not matched to a gene: 13. The CDR3 contains 17 residues. Per the germline V gene, CDR1 is SEHNR and CDR2 is FQNEAQ (reference sequence). The CDR3 reads CASSSNPGTGGAYEAFF. The CDR3 DNA follows: TGTGCCAGCAGCTCAAACCCCGGGACAGGGGGCGCATATGAAGCTTTCTTT.

This sequence joins TRBV2 and TRBJ2-3; D remains ambiguous. V was shortened by 6 bases and J by 4 bases, with 8 bases between the two germline ends. The germline gives CDR1 SNHLY, CDR2 FYNNEI. The CDR3 extends over 12 amino acids. CDR3 in amino acids: CASSATADTQYF. The CDR3 DNA reads as TGTGCCAGCAGCGCTACGGCAGATACGCAGTATTTT.

The chain carries TRBV5-4 and TRBJ1-2, with 8 bases lining up with TRBD1. V lost 4 bases to trimming and J lost 4 bases; unmatched junction nucleotides: 9. Germline values: CDR1 SGHNT, CDR2 YYREEE (reference sequence). There are 15 residues in the CDR3. CDR3 DNA sequence: TGTGCCAGCAGCCAGGACAGGGCGGGTAGCTATGGCTACACCTTC. This codes for CASSQDRAGSYGYTF.

This clone was detected only once. The CDR3 nucleotides read TGTGCCAGCAGTGCATCTCGGGATCGTCAGCCCCAGCATTTT. This codes for CASSASRDRQPQHF. The rearrangement joins TRBV2 to TRBJ1-5, with D hard to call. CDR1 and CDR2 from the germline V gene are SNHLY and FYNNEI. CDR3 length: 14 residues. The germline V and J ends were trimmed by 4 bases and 6 bases, with 13 bases remaining between them. Complete variable domain (other parts from reference TRBV2 and TRBJ1-5): EPEVTQTPSHQVTQMGQEVILRCVPISNHLYFYWYRQILGQKVEFLVSFYNNEISEKSEIFDDQFSVERPDGSNFTLKIRSTKLEDSAMYFCASSASRDRQPQHFGDGTRLSIL.

This chain uses TRBV9 with TRBJ2-7; weak D call: TRBD1 (5 bases). Germline CDR1 reads SGDLS; CDR2 reads YYNGEE. Deletions cut 0 bases from V and 2 bases from J, with 9 bases between. The CDR3 is 14 residues long. For the CDR3, the DNA is TGTGCCAGCAGCGTAGGTCAGGGCCCCTACGAGCAGTACTTC. Protein product: CASSVGQGPYEQYF.

V gene TRBV10-2 combines with J gene TRBJ1-5; D is undetermined. Trimming stripped 2 bases from V and 0 bases from J, with 11 bases between. CDR3 length: 16 residues. From germline, CDR1 is WSHSY and CDR2 SAAADI. The CDR3 is CASSEESGYSNQPQHF. CDR3 in DNA: TGCGCCAGCAGTGAGGAATCCGGGTATAGCAATCAGCCCCAGCATTTT.

J is TRBJ1-6 and V is TRBV2, with 7 bases matching TRBD1. CDR1 is SNHLY and CDR2 is FYNNEI in the germline V gene. The CDR3 totals 16 residues. With V trimmed by 9 bases and J by 7 bases, 15 bases remained unmatched. CDR3 loop: CASTTGTPLWNSPLHF. The CDR3 region has the DNA TGTGCCAGTACGACAGGGACCCCTCTCTGGAATTCACCCCTCCACTTT.

The chain combines TRBV18 with TRBJ1-5; 7 bases line up with TRBD1. This CDR3 has 16 residues. The V gene end was trimmed by 6 bases and the J gene end by 6 bases; junction bases not matched to a gene: 14. In germline, CDR1 is KGHSH, CDR2 LQKENI. The CDR3 DNA sequence: TGTGCCAGCTCTCTTGACGGGGCAGGGGGACCTCAGCCCCAGCATTTT. This codes for CASSLDGAGGPQPQHF.

The V gene is TRBV2, the J gene TRBJ1-2; 7 nucleotides match TRBD1. The CDR3 consists of 13 residues. CDR1 and CDR2 (germline): SNHLY, FYNNEI. Unmatched junction bases numbered 4, after V lost 6 bases and J lost 3 bases. CDR3 nucleotide sequence: TGTGCCAGCAGAAGACAGGGCTACTATGGCTACACCTTC. Its protein product is CASRRQGYYGYTF.

V usage is TRBV4-1 and J usage is TRBJ2-1; tentative D call: TRBD2 (5 bases). Trimming pared 1 base from V and 10 bases from J, leaving 14 bases between. The CDR3 has 14 residues. The V gene's germline CDR1 is MGHRA and CDR2 YSYEKL. CDR3 sequence reads: CASSQVARGGEQFF. CDR3 in DNA: TGCGCCAGCAGCCAAGTAGCCCGCGGCGGGGAGCAGTTCTTC.

In this sample, this clone turned up once. V is TRBV4-1 and J is TRBJ2-5, with a weak D call TRBD1 (6 bases). V lost 0 bases, J lost 1 base, and 12 bases lay in between. This CDR3 has 16 residues. From germline, CDR1 is MGHRA and CDR2 YSYEKL. The DNA of the CDR3 is TGCGCCAGCAGCCAAGACGTTTACAGGGTCCAAGAGACCCAGTACTTC. Amino acids: CASSQDVYRVQETQYF.

The chain has TRBV11-2 and TRBJ1-2; D might be TRBD1 (5 bases). CDR1 is SGHAT and CDR2 is FQNNGV in the germline V gene. There are 15 residues in the CDR3. With 4 bases removed from V and 3 bases from J, the gap between germline ends came to 15 bases. The CDR3 loop reads CASSSNGGRDYGYTF. In nucleotides, the CDR3 is TGTGCCAGCAGCTCTAACGGGGGACGAGACTATGGCTACACCTTC. The whole variable domain, filled in from reference TRBV11-2 and TRBJ1-2, reads EAGVAQSPRYKIIEKRQSVAFWCNPISGHATLYWYQQILGQGPKLLIQFQNNGVVDDSQLPKDRFSAERLKGVDSTLKIQPAKLEDSAVYLCASSSNGGRDYGYTFGSGTRLTVV.

The chain is built from TRBV3-1 (or the pseudogene TRBV3-2) and TRBJ1-2; no definite D call. The V end was cut by 1 base, the J end by 2 bases, with 8 bases between. The CDR3 consists of 14 residues. Germline V lookup: CDR1 LGHDT, CDR2 YNNKEL (reference sequence). The CDR3, as DNA: TGTGCCAGCAGCCAAGGCGCATCAAACTATGGCTACACCTTC. Encoded protein: CASSQGASNYGYTF.